The 11 T cell receptor beta chains reported below all come from one sample, sequenced in a study of preoperative IRX-2 immunotherapy in early breast cancer. Libraries were prepared by immunoSEQ multiplex PCR; TCRdb keeps only in-frame clonotypes and omits some of them. Among around 30,000 clones listed, around 83% were seen once. Sample treatment: preoperative locoregional IRX-2 cytokine immunotherapy. The sample in question was lymph node tissue, obtained from a patient treated with IRX-2 immunotherapy. The receptors were sampled from a human donor with breast cancer.

V and J are TRBV28 and TRBJ1-2; 8 nucleotides match TRBD1. This CDR3 spans 14 amino acids. CDR1 and CDR2 (germline): MDHEN, SYDVKM. After removal of 6 bases from V and 6 bases from J, the junction contained 9 bases not matched to a gene. CDR3 nucleotide sequence: TGTGCCAGCAGGGGAGGACAGGGAAGTGATGGCTACACCTTC. Amino acid sequence: CASRGGQGSDGYTF.

This rearrangement joins TRBV6-8 to TRBJ2-3; 9 bases line up with TRBD2. CDR3 length equals 14 residues. Germline CDR1 reads MNHGY; CDR2 reads SAAAGT. V was clipped by 5 bases and J by 4 bases; unmatched bases: 4. CDR3 in DNA: TGTGCCAGCAGTCATCTAGCGGGGTCAGATACGCAGTATTTT. Amino acid sequence: CASSHLAGSDTQYF.

This chain uses TRBV28 with TRBJ2-7; 7 bases fit TRBD2. The CDR3 spans 17 residues. The trim removed 5 bases at V and 4 bases at J, leaving 17 bases unmatched. Germline CDR1 and CDR2: MDHEN and SYDVKM. CDR3 in amino acids: CASSPYTPAGYTYEQYF. The CDR3 nucleotides are TGTGCCAGCAGTCCATACACCCCAGCGGGGTACACTTACGAGCAGTACTTC.

This rearrangement joins TRBV19 to TRBJ1-1; D is unresolved. The CDR3 runs to 11 residues. Germline assignment: CDR1 LNHDA and CDR2 SQIVND (reference sequence). The V gene lost 11 bases and the J gene lost 0 bases, with 7 bases spanning the gap. CDR3: CAVQLNTEAFF. CDR3 bases: TGTGCCGTTCAATTGAACACTGAAGCTTTCTTT.

With respect to this clone: Other nucleotide sequences from this sample produce the same CDR3. The chain is built from TRBV19 and TRBJ2-2; D remains ambiguous. CDR1 and CDR2 from the germline V gene are LNHDA and SQIVND (reference sequence). V dropped 4 bases and J dropped 1 base, with 7 bases sitting between them. The CDR3 length is 14 residues. In DNA, the CDR3 is TGTGCCAGTAGTACCTCCAGGAACACCGGGGAGCTGTTTTTT. It yields the protein CASSTSRNTGELFF.

The chain's CDR3 is CASSLGVGTEAFF. As DNA, the CDR3 is TGTGCCAGCTCACTAGGGGTCGGCACTGAAGCTTTCTTT. The V and J genes are TRBV18 and TRBJ1-1; tentative D call: TRBD1 (5 bases). Trimming cost V 4 bases and J 4 bases, with 10 bases left between them. Per the germline V gene, CDR1 is KGHSH and CDR2 is LQKENI. This CDR3 region has 13 residues.

The chain is built from TRBV18 and TRBJ2-3; the D is unclear. There are 15 residues in the CDR3. V lost 2 bases to trimming and J lost 3 bases, with 12 bases between them. Germline V gives CDR1 KGHSH, CDR2 LQKENI. The CDR3 region has the DNA TGTGCCAGCTCACCAGTCCATCCGTTTACAGATACGCAGTATTTT. Translated, it gives CASSPVHPFTDTQYF.

A word on this clone: This CDR3 fails to terminate in the conserved phenylalanine or tryptophan, so it likely reflects a read error. It is unclear where the CDR3 begins or ends on the DNA, so no DNA is shown, and the CDR3 is as TCRdb lists it. The chain links TRBV30 to TRBJ1-1; the table gives TRBD1 as D, unverified against the DNA. Germline V gene lookup returns CDR1 GTSNPN and CDR2 SVGIG (reference sequence). Including both end residues, the CDR3 is 12 amino acids long. The CDR3 loop is CACQNGGRGSRV.

The chain has TRBV5-1 and TRBJ2-7, with TRBD1 identical over 7 bases. Per germline, CDR1 SGHRS and CDR2 YFSETQ. This CDR3 comprises 14 residues. The V gene end was trimmed by 8 bases and the J gene end by 2 bases; junction bases not matched to a gene: 10. The CDR3 coding sequence is TGCGCCAGTTCGGGCAGGGGGAACACCTACGAGCAGTACTTC. Encoded protein: CASSGRGNTYEQYF.

The chain combines TRBV28 with TRBJ2-7; 10 bases line up with TRBD1. Trimming cost V 1 base and J 5 bases; bases outside gene matches: 5. Per germline, CDR1 MDHEN and CDR2 SYDVKM. The CDR3 covers 15 residues. The CDR3 region is CASSLFGTGDNEQYF. The CDR3 coding sequence is TGTGCCAGCAGTTTATTCGGGACAGGGGATAACGAGCAGTACTTC.

The rearrangement uses TRBV11-3 and TRBJ2-1; 8 nucleotides agree with TRBD1. The germline V gene has CDR1 SGHNT and CDR2 YENEEA. The CDR3 is 14 amino acids. The V gene end was trimmed by 1 base and the J gene end by 4 bases; junction bases not matched to a gene: 0. The CDR3 is CASSLGTGYNEQFF. As DNA, the CDR3 is TGTGCCAGCAGCTTAGGGACAGGGTACAATGAGCAGTTCTTC.